The 20 T cell receptor beta chains reported below all come from one sample, sequenced in a study of blood T cell repertoires in COVID-19. Profiled with immunoSEQ multiplex PCR; TCRdb holds only in-frame clones, not every one. Altogether approximately 200,000 clones are present, 85% being singletons, with the ten largest covering approximately 18%. The source material was PBMCs or T cells enriched from blood (not recorded which). Source of these receptors: a man aged 40-55 years who had recovered from COVID-19.

The chain is built from TRBV11-2 and TRBJ2-1; possibly TRBD2 for D (6 bases). This CDR3 is built from 15 residues. V was shortened by 4 bases and J by 7 bases, with 17 bases between the two germline ends. Germline V gene data show CDR1 as SGHAT and CDR2 as FQNNGV. The CDR3, as DNA: TGTGCCAGCAGCTCCCCGACTAGTATCGTAAATGAGCAGTTCTTC. Translating gives CASSSPTSIVNEQFF.

The chain employs TRBV11-2 and TRBJ2-1; D call uncertain. Germline assignment: CDR1 SGHAT and CDR2 FQNNGV. The ends were cut back, 1 base at V and 7 bases at J, with 5 bases in the middle. The CDR3 loop spans 12 amino acids. The DNA for the CDR3 is TGTGCCAGCAGCTTAGTGACTAATGAGCAGTTCTTC. Protein sequence: CASSLVTNEQFF.

The V call is TRBV3-1 (or the pseudogene TRBV3-2), the J call TRBJ2-2; D unclear. Germline-derived CDR1 and CDR2 are LGHDT and YNNKEL (reference sequence). The CDR3 covers 17 residues. V dropped 1 base and J dropped 6 bases, with 18 bases sitting between them. CDR3 residues: CASSQALRFGDSGELFF. The CDR3 DNA sequence: TGTGCCAGCAGCCAAGCACTAAGATTTGGAGACTCCGGGGAGCTGTTTTTT.

For this clone: A much more abundant neighbour one base away suggests this may be a read error. This sample includes further DNA sequences coding for the same CDR3. V gene TRBV7-8 combines with J gene TRBJ1-1; 9 bases fit TRBD1. Per germline, CDR1 SGHVS and CDR2 FQNEAQ. The CDR3 is made up of 13 amino acids. J was trimmed by 4 bases and V by 5 bases; bases with no gene match: 2. The CDR3 nucleotides are TGTGCCAGCAGCCTGACAGGGGGCACTGAAGCTTTCTTT. Its protein is CASSLTGGTEAFF.

Notes on this clone: At one end, the junction sequence differs from germline, possibly due to a read error. This rearrangement joins TRBV7-9 to TRBJ2-5; tentative D call: TRBD2 (5 bases). The CDR3 has 13 amino acids. Germline values: CDR1 SEHNR, CDR2 FQNEAQ (reference sequence). Written as DNA, the CDR3 is TGTGCCAGCAGCCTAGCTCTGGAGGAGACCCAGTACTTC. This sequence encodes CASSLALEETQYF.

The chain employs TRBV18 and TRBJ2-7; TRBD2 aligns across 8 bases. The V gene end was trimmed by 7 bases and the J gene end by 10 bases; junction bases not matched to a gene: 12. This CDR3 comprises 13 residues. CDR1 is KGHSH and CDR2 is LQKENI in the germline V gene. The CDR3 bases are TGTGCCAGCTTCGGAGGGACGGGAGGGCCTCAGTACTTC. Translated: CASFGGTGGPQYF.

The chain employs TRBV7-2 and TRBJ2-1, with 9 bases aligning to TRBD1. With 6 bases clipped from V and 4 bases from J, the junction kept 10 bases outside the gene matches. Germline-derived CDR1 and CDR2 are SGHTA and FQGNSA. The CDR3 covers 16 residues. CDR3: CASRPRGGQGYNEQFF. For the CDR3, the DNA is TGTGCCAGCAGACCCCGCGGGGGACAGGGTTACAATGAGCAGTTCTTC.

The chain joins TRBV6-5 to TRBJ1-6, with no clear D. The germline gives CDR1 MNHEY, CDR2 SVGAGI. V was pared by 8 bases and J by 6 bases, with 17 bases between. The length of the CDR3 is 15 residues. The CDR3 nucleotides are TGTGCCAGCCGGGGAGGGCTGATCTCTAATTCACCCCTCCACTTT. Translation: CASRGGLISNSPLHF.

This clone came up once. A much larger clone lies one base from this, so it may be a read error. The rearrangement uses TRBV12-3 or TRBV12-4 and TRBJ2-3; weak D call: TRBD2 (6 bases). The CDR3 is 13 amino acids. V was shortened by 4 bases and J by 2 bases, with 7 bases between the two germline ends. The CDR3 sequence is CASSWRATDTQYF. CDR3 coding DNA: TGTGCCAGCAGTTGGAGGGCCACAGATACGCAGTATTTT.

This rearrangement joins TRBV25-1 to TRBJ2-1; 8 bases are shared with TRBD2. With 3 bases clipped from V and 10 bases from J, the junction kept 2 bases outside the gene matches. The V gene's germline CDR1 is MGHDK and CDR2 SYGVNS. This CDR3 has 12 residues. The CDR3 nucleotides read TGTGCCAGCAGTGATGAGCGGGAGGAGCAGTTCTTC. Its protein product is CASSDEREEQFF.

The chain couples TRBV11-3 to TRBJ1-6, with D perhaps matching TRBD1 (5 bases). Germline CDR1 reads SGHNT; CDR2 reads YENEEA. The V and J ends lost 3 bases and 8 bases respectively, with 11 bases between them. The CDR3 length is 14 residues. This chain's CDR3 is CASSLRPRDSPLHF. CDR3 DNA sequence: TGTGCCAGCAGCTTGAGGCCCAGGGATTCACCCCTCCACTTT.

The V and J genes are TRBV7-2 and TRBJ2-1; the D is unclear. The CDR3 loop spans 15 amino acids. The V end lost 1 base, the J end lost 2 bases, and 9 bases lay between the germline ends. From germline, CDR1 is SGHTA and CDR2 FQGNSA. Here the CDR3 DNA reads TGTGCCAGCAGCTTAGGTGTGACTGCCTACAATGAGCAGTTCTTC. Protein sequence: CASSLGVTAYNEQFF.

This chain links TRBV19 with TRBJ1-1, with D possibly TRBD1 on 5 matching bases. Germline loops: CDR1 LNHDA, CDR2 SQIVND (reference sequence). V was clipped by 7 bases and J by 2 bases, with 20 bases between them. This CDR3 has 16 residues. The CDR3, as DNA: TGTGCCAGTACCCCATTGGGGTCGGGGGGAAACACTGAAGCTTTCTTT. As protein: CASTPLGSGGNTEAFF.

Written as DNA, the CDR3 is TGTGCCAGAAGCTTGGAGAAGGCGAGAGGAAGCTCCTATAATTCACCCCTCCACTTT. Translated, it gives CARSLEKARGSSYNSPLHF. This chain uses TRBV5-3 with TRBJ1-6; D gene unclear. TRBV5-3 is an ORF; its function is uncertain. V lost 0 bases and J lost 0, with 16 bases in between. CDR3 size: 19 residues.

V is TRBV6-5 and J is TRBJ2-5, with 8 bases that match TRBD1. The V gene end was trimmed by 6 bases and the J gene end by 6 bases; junction bases not matched to a gene: 12. CDR1 is MNHEY, CDR2 SVGAGI, per germline. This CDR3 spans 15 amino acids. CDR3: CASRSGTGFMQTQYF. CDR3 coding DNA: TGTGCCAGCAGGTCCGGGACAGGTTTCATGCAGACCCAGTACTTC.

The chain's CDR3 is CASREGQGATRSYEQYF. The CDR3 DNA sequence: TGCGCCAGCAGAGAGGGACAGGGGGCAACGCGGAGCTACGAGCAGTACTTC. The chain couples TRBV5-1 to TRBJ2-7, with 12 bases identical to TRBD1. The CDR3 totals 17 residues. V dropped 5 bases and J dropped 3; count of bases not matched to a gene: 12. Germline V gene data show CDR1 as SGHRS and CDR2 as YFSETQ.

The genes are TRBV21-1 and TRBJ1-1; the DNA was not compared with TRBD1, the D call given in the table. TRBV21-1 is a pseudogene segment. CDR3 size: 15 residues. This CDR3 reads CASSKRDRKNTEAFF. CDR3 DNA sequence: TGTGCCAGCAGCAAACGGGACAGGAAGAACACTGAAGCTTTCTTT.

The chain recombines TRBV6-5 with TRBJ1-4, with 7 nucleotides matching TRBD1. Germline CDR1 and CDR2: MNHEY and SVGAGI. The CDR3 is 12 residues long. V dropped 8 bases and J dropped 8; count of bases not matched to a gene: 5. This CDR3 reads CASEGAGEKLFF. CDR3 in DNA: TGTGCCAGCGAGGGGGCGGGCGAAAAACTGTTTTTT.

The genes are TRBV28 and TRBJ2-7, with D perhaps TRBD2 (6 bases). Germline V gene data show CDR1 as MDHEN and CDR2 as SYDVKM. The V and J ends lost 3 bases and 3 bases respectively, with 15 bases between them. This CDR3 is 15 amino acids long. The DNA of the CDR3 is TGTGCCAGCAGTTTGTGGAGGGAGGACCGCTACGAGCAGTACTTC. It translates to CASSLWREDRYEQYF.

This clone was detected once. The chain joins TRBV14 to TRBJ2-5, with 14 positions matching TRBD2. The CDR3 totals 20 residues. Germline V gene data show CDR1 as SGHDN and CDR2 as FVKESK. The V and J ends lost 4 bases and 5 bases, in that order; junction bases with no gene match: 18. This CDR3 reads CASSPDRARGLAGDVETQYF. Written as DNA, the CDR3 is TGTGCCAGCAGCCCGGACAGGGCCCGGGGACTAGCGGGAGATGTGGAGACCCAGTACTTC. Together with reference TRBV14 and TRBJ2-5, the CDR3 gives the full variable domain: EAGVTQFPSHSVIEKGQTVTLRCDPISGHDNLYWYRRVMGKEIKFLLHFVKESKQDESGMPNNRFLAERTGGTYSTLKVQPAELEDSGVYFCASSPDRARGLAGDVETQYFGPGTRLLVL.